This is a list of T cell receptor beta chains from one sample in a study of blood T cells in healthy people across ages. TCRdb re-called the 5' RACE reads through MiXCR, storing one row per CDR3 protein. In the table there are roughly 570,000 distinct CDR3 sequences, 25% to 30% of which are singletons. Sequenced input: blood. These receptors all come from a woman in her sixties or seventies in good health. Each CDR3 is given with its conserved first and last residue. The order of the fields is D gene, clone size, V gene, J gene, CDR3 protein, CDR3 DNA. The D gene is left open where the match is weak. Clone size, where shown, is once, few, many, or a class for clones that have expanded.

>TRBD1|few|TRBV7-2|TRBJ2-2
CASSFNRGNTGELFF
TGTGCCAGCAGCTTTAACAGGGGGAACACCGGGGAGCTGTTTTTT
>TRBD1|.|TRBV9|TRBJ2-7
CASSEQGAPPDEQYF
TGTGCCAGCAGCGAACAGGGGGCCCCACCGGACGAGCAGTACTTC
>TRBD1|.|TRBV20-1|TRBJ2-5
CSAMGGRGPQETQYF
TGCAGTGCCATGGGCGGCAGGGGGCCTCAAGAGACCCAGTACTTC
>.|.|TRBV5-1|TRBJ2-1
CASSPGAQYNEQFF
TGCGCCAGCTCCCCGGGGGCTCAATACAATGAGCAGTTCTTC
>TRBD1|many|TRBV29-1|TRBJ1-2
CSVEGGTGSFGGYTF
TGCAGCGTTGAAGGGGGGACAGGGTCGTTCGGTGGCTACACCTTC
>.|few|TRBV3-1|TRBJ2-7
CASSQSSLSYEQYF
TGTGCCAGCAGCCAATCCAGCTTATCCTACGAGCAGTACTTC
>.|many|TRBV6-5|TRBJ2-5
CASSYSGNRQETQYF
TGTGCCAGCAGTTACTCCGGGAACCGACAAGAGACCCAGTACTTC
>TRBD2|.|TRBV29-1|TRBJ2-1
CSVDSSGLYNEQFF
TGCAGCGTTGATTCTAGCGGGCTTTACAATGAGCAGTTCTTC
>.|few|TRBV7-2|TRBJ1-1
CASSTRGMNTEAFF
TGTGCCAGCAGCACCCGGGGGATGAACACTGAAGCTTTCTTT
>.|.|TRBV7-2|TRBJ1-3
CASTTRGGNTIYF
TGTGCCAGCACCACACGGGGCGGAAACACCATATATTTT
>.|.|TRBV5-1|TRBJ1-2
CASSLTGQPLNDGYTF
TGCGCCAGCAGCCTCACCGGACAGCCCCTCAATGATGGCTACACCTTC
>.|many|TRBV3-1|TRBJ1-6
CASSQGGQGGNSPLHF
TGTGCCAGCAGCCAAGGAGGCCAGGGAGGAAATTCACCCCTCCACTTT
>.|few|TRBV6-6|TRBJ1-2
CASSSRGMDGYTF
TGTGCCAGCAGTTCTCGAGGGATGGATGGCTACACCTTC
>TRBD2|few|TRBV20-1|TRBJ2-5
CSANLAGVGETQYF
TGCAGTGCTAATCTAGCGGGTGTAGGAGAGACCCAGTACTTC
>TRBD1|few|TRBV12-3/TRBV12-4|TRBJ1-1
CASSGLTGALTGLGEAFF
TGTGCCAGCAGCGGGCTTACAGGGGCCTTAACGGGGTTGGGTGAAGCTTTCTTT
>.|few|TRBV11-2|TRBJ1-6
CASRPGRGSSYNSPLHF
TGTGCCAGCAGACCTGGACGGGGTTCGTCCTATAATTCACCCCTCCACTTT
>.|.|TRBV6-5|TRBJ2-7
CASSYTLFDRPYEQYF
TGTGCCAGCAGTTACACCCTATTTGACAGACCCTACGAGCAGTACTTC
>.|many|TRBV6-6|TRBJ2-3
CASRRLSDTQYF
TGTGCCAGCAGACGGTTGAGTGATACGCAGTATTTT
>TRBD1|.|TRBV20-1|TRBJ2-3
CSAPQGHLTDTQYF
TGCAGTGCTCCACAGGGGCACCTCACAGATACGCAGTATTTT
>.|.|TRBV5-6|TRBJ1-2
CASSRSMAEYTF
TGTGCCAGCAGCCGATCCATGGCGGAGTACACCTTC
>.|.|TRBV11-3|TRBJ2-7
CASRPLDSYEQYF
TGTGCCAGCAGACCCCTGGACAGCTACGAGCAGTACTTC
>TRBD2|few|TRBV4-1|TRBJ2-3
CASSKGSSGSPDTQYF
TGCGCCAGCAGCAAAGGGTCTAGCGGGAGTCCGGATACGCAGTATTTT
>.|.|TRBV29-1|TRBJ1-1
CSVPGGLNTEAFF
TGCAGCGTACCTGGAGGGTTGAACACTGAAGCTTTCTTT
>.|few|TRBV7-8|TRBJ2-1
CASSLERAGYNEQFF
TGTGCCAGCAGCTTAGAGAGGGCCGGATACAATGAGCAGTTCTTC
>.|few|TRBV6-5|TRBJ2-5
CASSYSFRQETQYF
TGTGCCAGCAGTTACTCGTTCAGGCAAGAGACCCAGTACTTC
>.|few|TRBV2|TRBJ2-3
CANIEPPPQAGTYDTQYF
TGTGCCAACATCGAGCCCCCTCCTCAAGCGGGTACATACGATACGCAGTATTTT
>TRBD1|.|TRBV2|TRBJ1-2
CASSLGRGLGYGYTF
TGTGCCAGCAGTCTGGGGAGGGGGCTCGGCTATGGCTACACCTTC
>.|.|TRBV4-2|TRBJ2-3
CASSTEYSDTQYF
TGTGCCAGCAGCACGGAGTATTCAGATACGCAGTATTTT
>.|few|TRBV6-2/TRBV6-3|TRBJ2-7
CASSYGGKQYF
TGTGCCAGCAGTTATGGCGGAAAGCAGTACTTC
>TRBD1|once|TRBV15|TRBJ1-2
CATSRGGTGGGYTF
TGTGCCACCAGCAGAGGAGGGACAGGGGGAGGCTACACCTTC
>TRBD1|.|TRBV12-3/TRBV12-4|TRBJ2-3
CASRPGGQGWDTQYF
TGTGCCAGCAGGCCCGGGGGACAGGGCTGGGATACGCAGTATTTT
>TRBD1|.|TRBV12-3/TRBV12-4|TRBJ1-1
CASSYTGGNTEAFF
TGTGCCAGCAGTTATACAGGGGGGAACACTGAAGCTTTCTTT
>TRBD1|.|TRBV19|TRBJ1-2
CASTPGQGYGYTF
TGTGCCAGTACCCCGGGACAGGGCTATGGCTACACCTTC
>.|few|TRBV10-3|TRBJ2-1
CAISELGKGSSYNEQFF
TGTGCCATCAGTGAGTTAGGGAAGGGAAGCTCCTACAATGAGCAGTTCTTC
>TRBD2|few|TRBV7-2|TRBJ2-7
CASSFTLVAGGPYEQYF
TGTGCCAGCAGCTTCACCCTGGTAGCGGGGGGGCCCTACGAGCAGTACTTC
>.|.|TRBV18|TRBJ2-1
CASSPQDLTYNEQFF
TGTGCCAGCTCACCACAGGATCTCACCTACAATGAGCAGTTCTTC
>.|few|TRBV10-2|TRBJ2-1
CASSLDTHNGQFF
TGCGCCAGCAGCCTGGACACCCACAATGGGCAGTTCTTC
>.|few|TRBV9|TRBJ2-5
CASSAPAGNWVETQYF
TGTGCCAGCAGCGCCCCCGCGGGGAATTGGGTAGAGACCCAGTACTTC
>.|.|TRBV5-1|TRBJ2-5
CASTPTELSETQYF
TGCGCCAGCACCCCGACCGAATTGAGCGAGACCCAGTACTTC
>.|many|TRBV5-1|TRBJ1-2
CASSLGDNYGYTF
TGTGCCAGCAGCTTAGGGGACAACTATGGCTACACCTTC
>.|.|TRBV4-3|TRBJ1-2
CASRGSDGYTF
TGCGCCAGCCGGGGATCGGATGGCTACACCTTC
>TRBD1|many|TRBV29-1|TRBJ2-5
CTAQDRSKETQYF
TGCACCGCCCAGGACAGGAGCAAAGAGACCCAGTACTTC
>TRBD1|.|TRBV5-1|TRBJ1-2
CASSPRRPQGAANYGYTF
TGCGCCAGCAGCCCACGACGCCCCCAGGGGGCGGCTAACTATGGCTACACCTTC
>TRBD2|few|TRBV4-3|TRBJ2-3
CASSRDPGTSGVDTQYF
TGCGCCAGCAGCCGAGATCCAGGCACTAGCGGGGTAGATACGCAGTATTTT
>.|.|TRBV27|TRBJ1-1
CASSLVPPGEGTEAFF
TGTGCCAGCAGTTTGGTGCCCCCGGGGGAGGGGACTGAAGCTTTCTTT
>TRBD1|many|TRBV5-1|TRBJ2-2
CASSLVDRDTGELFF
TGTGCCAGCAGCTTAGTTGACAGGGACACCGGGGAGCTGTTTTTT
>TRBD2|.|TRBV29-1|TRBJ2-7
CSVGTSAFYEQYF
TGCAGCGTGGGGACTAGCGCGTTCTACGAGCAGTACTTC
>.|.|TRBV10-3|TRBJ2-3
CAITAGGGRGDTQYF
TGTGCCATCACGGCGGGCGGGGGCAGAGGAGATACGCAGTATTTT
>TRBD2|many|TRBV11-3|TRBJ2-1
CASSLAPSSGTYNEQFF
TGTGCCAGCAGCTTGGCCCCCTCTAGCGGAACATACAATGAGCAGTTCTTC
>.|.|TRBV28|TRBJ1-1
CASSPPHRVIIGSTEAFF
TGTGCCAGCAGTCCCCCACACAGGGTAATTATCGGATCGACTGAAGCTTTCTTT
>.|.|TRBV15|TRBJ2-3
CATSRDAYTSTDTQYF
TGTGCCACCAGCAGAGATGCCTACACGAGCACAGATACGCAGTATTTT
>TRBD2|once|TRBV6-5|TRBJ2-5
CASSSPFGRGVQETQYF
TGTGCCAGCAGTTCCCCCTTCGGGCGGGGGGTCCAAGAGACCCAGTACTTC
>.|.|TRBV4-2|TRBJ1-2
CASSQDPSDRYYGYTF
TGTGCCAGCAGCCAAGATCCCTCGGACAGATACTATGGCTACACCTTC
>TRBD2|.|TRBV13|TRBJ2-7
CASSLGRGGRLEQYF
TGTGCCAGCAGCTTAGGTCGGGGGGGGCGTCTGGAGCAGTACTTC
>.|few|TRBV4-3|TRBJ1-2
CASSQERGYTNYGYTF
TGCGCCAGCAGCCAAGAGCGGGGCTACACTAACTATGGCTACACCTTC
>TRBD2|.|TRBV20-1|TRBJ2-3
CSARDGGATDTQYF
TGCAGTGCTAGAGACGGGGGGGCAACAGATACGCAGTATTTT
>TRBD1|many|TRBV12-3/TRBV12-4|TRBJ1-2
CASSHWTGHYGYTF
TGTGCCAGCAGCCACTGGACAGGGCACTATGGCTACACCTTC
>TRBD1|few|TRBV7-7|TRBJ2-5
CASSPTGQGWETQYF
TGTGCTAGCAGCCCAACGGGACAGGGCTGGGAGACCCAGTACTTC
>.|.|TRBV10-3|TRBJ1-1
CAISALRQGQDTEAFF
TGTGCCATCAGTGCCCTGAGGCAGGGGCAGGACACTGAAGCTTTCTTT
>.|.|TRBV7-9|TRBJ1-1
CASSSREKGGEAFF
TGTGCCAGCAGCTCCCGAGAAAAAGGAGGTGAAGCTTTCTTT